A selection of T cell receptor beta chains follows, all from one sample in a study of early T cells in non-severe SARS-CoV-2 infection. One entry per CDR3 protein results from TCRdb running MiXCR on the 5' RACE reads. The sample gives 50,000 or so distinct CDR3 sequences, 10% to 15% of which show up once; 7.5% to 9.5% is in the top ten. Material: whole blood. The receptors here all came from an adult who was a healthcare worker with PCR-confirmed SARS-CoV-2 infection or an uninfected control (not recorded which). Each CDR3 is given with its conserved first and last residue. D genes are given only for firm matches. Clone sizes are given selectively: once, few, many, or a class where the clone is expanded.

CDR3aa: CSARDRWTVQETQYF
CDR3nt: TGCAGTGCTAGAGATCGGTGGACAGTCCAAGAGACCCAGTACTTC
v_gene: TRBV20-1
j_gene: TRBJ2-5
d_gene: .
len: 15
abundance: many

CDR3aa: CASSERGSTDTQYF
CDR3nt: TGTGCCAGCAGTGAGCGGGGGAGCACAGATACGCAGTATTTT
v_gene: TRBV6-4
j_gene: TRBJ2-3
d_gene: TRBD2
len: 14
abundance: many

CDR3aa: CASSKSGLAGFTDTQYF
CDR3nt: TGTGCCAGCAGCAAATCCGGACTAGCGGGATTCACAGATACGCAGTATTTT
v_gene: TRBV7-6
j_gene: TRBJ2-3
d_gene: TRBD2
len: 17
abundance: medium-sized

CDR3aa: CASSQSETGDKVEQFF
CDR3nt: TGCGCCAGCAGTCAATCGGAGACAGGGGACAAGGTTGAGCAGTTCTTC
v_gene: TRBV23-1
j_gene: TRBJ2-1
d_gene: TRBD1
len: 16
abundance: many

CDR3aa: CASSYWRAPRGSSYNEQFF
CDR3nt: TGTGCCAGCAGTTACTGGCGCGCTCCGCGGGGGAGCTCCTACAATGAGCAGTTCTTC
v_gene: TRBV6-2/TRBV6-3
j_gene: TRBJ2-1
d_gene: TRBD2
len: 19
abundance: many

CDR3aa: CASSQDTGTGTYEQYF
CDR3nt: TGCGCCAGCAGCCAAGATACCGGGACAGGGACCTACGAGCAGTACTTC
v_gene: TRBV4-1
j_gene: TRBJ2-7
d_gene: TRBD1
len: 16
abundance: many

CDR3aa: CASSPDLSGGYTF
CDR3nt: TGTGCCAGCAGTCCGGACCTTTCAGGGGGCTACACCTTC
v_gene: TRBV6-5
j_gene: TRBJ1-2
d_gene: .
len: 13
abundance: few

CDR3aa: CASSPRRDTDTQYF
CDR3nt: TGTGCCAGCAGTCCGCGACGGGACACAGATACGCAGTATTTT
v_gene: TRBV28
j_gene: TRBJ2-3
d_gene: .
len: 14
abundance: few

CDR3aa: CASSQDPRGYPQPQHF
CDR3nt: TGCGCCAGCAGCCAAGATCCCAGGGGGTATCCGCAGCCCCAGCATTTT
v_gene: TRBV4-1
j_gene: TRBJ1-5
d_gene: TRBD1
len: 16
abundance: many

CDR3aa: CASSVSGTNYEQYF
CDR3nt: TGTGCCAGTAGTGTTTCCGGGACCAACTACGAGCAGTACTTC
v_gene: TRBV19
j_gene: TRBJ2-7
d_gene: .
len: 14
abundance: few

CDR3aa: CASRLGRVNTEAFF
CDR3nt: TGTGCCAGCAGGCTGGGACGGGTGAACACTGAAGCTTTCTTT
v_gene: TRBV6-1
j_gene: TRBJ1-1
d_gene: .
len: 14
abundance: once

CDR3aa: CASSLATGLDNQPQHF
CDR3nt: TGTGCCAGCAGCTTAGCGACAGGGCTAGACAATCAGCCCCAGCATTTT
v_gene: TRBV7-9
j_gene: TRBJ1-5
d_gene: TRBD1
len: 16
abundance: .

CDR3aa: CSVPSYNEQFF
CDR3nt: TGCAGCGTTCCCTCCTACAATGAGCAGTTCTTC
v_gene: TRBV29-1
j_gene: TRBJ2-1
d_gene: .
len: 11
abundance: many

CDR3aa: CAWSAGLAGGSYNEQFF
CDR3nt: TGTGCCTGGAGTGCGGGGTTGGCGGGAGGCTCCTACAATGAGCAGTTCTTC
v_gene: TRBV30
j_gene: TRBJ2-1
d_gene: TRBD2
len: 17
abundance: .

CDR3aa: CASRAGTEIGYTF
CDR3nt: TGTGCCAGCAGAGCCGGGACAGAGATTGGCTACACCTTC
v_gene: TRBV6-2/TRBV6-3
j_gene: TRBJ1-2
d_gene: TRBD1
len: 13
abundance: many

CDR3aa: CASSLRTPPTYEQYF
CDR3nt: TGTGCCAGCAGCTTACGGACCCCACCTACTTACGAGCAGTACTTC
v_gene: TRBV11-2
j_gene: TRBJ2-7
d_gene: .
len: 15
abundance: .

CDR3aa: CSVEDLEGIYGYTF
CDR3nt: TGCAGCGTTGAAGATCTTGAGGGGATCTATGGCTACACCTTC
v_gene: TRBV29-1
j_gene: TRBJ1-2
d_gene: .
len: 14
abundance: many

CDR3aa: CSVRSGTGEQYF
CDR3nt: TGCAGCGTTAGGAGCGGGACAGGCGAGCAGTACTTC
v_gene: TRBV29-1
j_gene: TRBJ2-7
d_gene: .
len: 12
abundance: .

CDR3aa: CASSLSSGFNTDTQYF
CDR3nt: TGTGCCAGCAGCTTAAGCTCGGGGTTTAACACAGATACGCAGTATTTT
v_gene: TRBV7-6
j_gene: TRBJ2-3
d_gene: .
len: 16
abundance: .

CDR3aa: CSASRISNYGYTF
CDR3nt: TGCAGTGCTAGTAGGATCTCTAACTATGGCTACACCTTC
v_gene: TRBV20-1
j_gene: TRBJ1-2
d_gene: .
len: 13
abundance: many

CDR3aa: CSVGRDRGYNEQFF
CDR3nt: TGCAGCGTTGGAAGGGACAGGGGTTACAATGAGCAGTTCTTC
v_gene: TRBV29-1
j_gene: TRBJ2-1
d_gene: TRBD1
len: 14
abundance: many

CDR3aa: CASSPSNLRSEKLFF
CDR3nt: TGTGCCAGCAGCCCCTCGAACCTAAGGAGTGAAAAACTGTTTTTT
v_gene: TRBV11-3
j_gene: TRBJ1-4
d_gene: .
len: 15
abundance: .

CDR3aa: CASSLQGGYNEQFF
CDR3nt: TGTGCCAGCAGTTTACAAGGGGGCTACAATGAGCAGTTCTTC
v_gene: TRBV12-3/TRBV12-4
j_gene: TRBJ2-1
d_gene: .
len: 14
abundance: .

CDR3aa: CATLNPGTPLKLFF
CDR3nt: TGTGCCACCCTCAACCCCGGGACACCGTTAAAACTGTTTTTT
v_gene: TRBV15
j_gene: TRBJ1-4
d_gene: .
len: 14
abundance: once

CDR3aa: CASSPTLTGGLNTEAFF
CDR3nt: TGTGCCAGCAGCCCAACGCTGACAGGGGGCCTGAACACTGAAGCTTTCTTT
v_gene: TRBV9
j_gene: TRBJ1-1
d_gene: TRBD1
len: 17
abundance: .

CDR3aa: CASSTKGTNEKLFF
CDR3nt: TGTGCCAGCAGCACGAAGGGAACTAATGAAAAACTGTTTTTT
v_gene: TRBV9
j_gene: TRBJ1-4
d_gene: .
len: 14
abundance: few

CDR3aa: CASSRTSAFYEQYF
CDR3nt: TGTGCCAGCAGCCGGACTAGCGCATTCTACGAGCAGTACTTC
v_gene: TRBV6-5
j_gene: TRBJ2-7
d_gene: TRBD2
len: 14
abundance: few

CDR3aa: CASSPRKGAGQPQHF
CDR3nt: TGTGCCAGCAGCCCACGAAAGGGGGCCGGTCAGCCCCAGCATTTT
v_gene: TRBV14
j_gene: TRBJ1-5
d_gene: TRBD1
len: 15
abundance: many

CDR3aa: CASSYSRRALNSPLHF
CDR3nt: TGTGCCAGCAGTTACTCGAGAAGGGCTCTTAATTCACCCCTCCACTTT
v_gene: TRBV6-5
j_gene: TRBJ1-6
d_gene: .
len: 16
abundance: .

CDR3aa: CAWSENLINYNEQFF
CDR3nt: TGTGCCTGGAGTGAGAACCTCATCAACTACAATGAGCAGTTCTTC
v_gene: TRBV30
j_gene: TRBJ2-1
d_gene: .
len: 15
abundance: many

CDR3aa: CSGSPSSGNTIYF
CDR3nt: TGCAGCGGGTCACCTAGCTCTGGAAACACCATATATTTT
v_gene: TRBV29-1
j_gene: TRBJ1-3
d_gene: .
len: 13
abundance: many

CDR3aa: CASSVTGQQNTEAFF
CDR3nt: TGTGCCAGCAGTGTAACGGGACAGCAGAACACTGAAGCTTTCTTT
v_gene: TRBV28
j_gene: TRBJ1-1
d_gene: TRBD1
len: 15
abundance: many

CDR3aa: CSASGTGRAYGYTF
CDR3nt: TGCAGTGCTAGTGGGACAGGGAGGGCCTATGGCTACACCTTC
v_gene: TRBV20-1
j_gene: TRBJ1-2
d_gene: TRBD1
len: 14
abundance: many

CDR3aa: CSVEKLPGQEQFF
CDR3nt: TGCAGCGTTGAAAAATTGCCCGGACAGGAGCAGTTCTTC
v_gene: TRBV29-1
j_gene: TRBJ2-1
d_gene: .
len: 13
abundance: many

CDR3aa: CASSPQGQSPLHF
CDR3nt: TGTGCCAGCAGCCCGCAGGGGCAGTCACCCCTCCACTTT
v_gene: TRBV7-2
j_gene: TRBJ1-6
d_gene: .
len: 13
abundance: many

CDR3aa: CASRGFVGYTF
CDR3nt: TGTGCCAGCAGGGGTTTCGTGGGCTACACCTTC
v_gene: TRBV28
j_gene: TRBJ1-2
d_gene: .
len: 11
abundance: many

CDR3aa: CASSWDNVYEQYF
CDR3nt: TGTGCCAGCAGCTGGGACAATGTGTACGAGCAGTACTTC
v_gene: TRBV11-2
j_gene: TRBJ2-7
d_gene: .
len: 13
abundance: .

CDR3aa: CASSLGQLNTEAFF
CDR3nt: TGTGCCAGCAGCTTGGGACAGTTGAACACTGAAGCTTTCTTT
v_gene: TRBV7-9
j_gene: TRBJ1-1
d_gene: TRBD1
len: 14
abundance: many

CDR3aa: CASSLTGGAFF
CDR3nt: TGTGCCAGCAGCTTAACGGGGGGAGCTTTCTTT
v_gene: TRBV7-9
j_gene: TRBJ1-1
d_gene: .
len: 11
abundance: few

CDR3aa: CASSIQRELADTQYF
CDR3nt: TGTGCCAGCAGTATTCAGCGGGAGTTGGCAGATACGCAGTATTTT
v_gene: TRBV28
j_gene: TRBJ2-3
d_gene: TRBD2
len: 15
abundance: many

CDR3aa: CASSLRPASGETQYF
CDR3nt: TGCGCCAGCAGCTTGCGACCCGCCAGCGGGGAGACCCAGTACTTC
v_gene: TRBV5-1
j_gene: TRBJ2-5
d_gene: .
len: 15
abundance: many

CDR3aa: CASSQGGTSTDTQYF
CDR3nt: TGCGCCAGCAGCCAAGGAGGGACTAGCACAGATACGCAGTATTTT
v_gene: TRBV4-3
j_gene: TRBJ2-3
d_gene: .
len: 15
abundance: many

CDR3aa: CASSLETSDGTDTQYF
CDR3nt: TGCGCCAGCAGCTTGGAGACTAGCGACGGCACAGATACGCAGTATTTT
v_gene: TRBV5-1
j_gene: TRBJ2-3
d_gene: TRBD2
len: 16
abundance: few

CDR3aa: CASSFSGSSYNEQFF
CDR3nt: TGTGCCAGCAGCTTTAGCGGGAGCTCCTACAATGAGCAGTTCTTC
v_gene: TRBV7-3
j_gene: TRBJ2-1
d_gene: TRBD2
len: 15
abundance: many

CDR3aa: CASSLRRGPGTGELFF
CDR3nt: TGTGCCAGCAGCTTACGAAGGGGGCCGGGCACCGGGGAGCTGTTTTTT
v_gene: TRBV7-2
j_gene: TRBJ2-2
d_gene: TRBD1
len: 16
abundance: .

CDR3aa: CASSSGTSLSNEQFF
CDR3nt: TGTGCCAGCAGCTCCGGGACTAGCCTTAGCAATGAGCAGTTCTTC
v_gene: TRBV11-2
j_gene: TRBJ2-1
d_gene: TRBD2
len: 15
abundance: .

CDR3aa: CASSLAQGRQETQYF
CDR3nt: TGTGCCAGCAGCTTAGCGCAGGGTAGACAGGAGACCCAGTACTTC
v_gene: TRBV7-2
j_gene: TRBJ2-5
d_gene: .
len: 15
abundance: few

CDR3aa: CSVAVSYEQYF
CDR3nt: TGCAGCGTTGCTGTATCCTACGAGCAGTACTTC
v_gene: TRBV29-1
j_gene: TRBJ2-7
d_gene: .
len: 11
abundance: many

CDR3aa: CASTHEGGGAKNIQYF
CDR3nt: TGTGCCAGCACCCACGAAGGTGGAGGAGCCAAAAACATTCAGTACTTC
v_gene: TRBV6-2/TRBV6-3
j_gene: TRBJ2-4
d_gene: .
len: 16
abundance: few

CDR3aa: CAISEVTGLLRGNEQFF
CDR3nt: TGTGCCATCAGTGAGGTAACCGGTCTACTCCGGGGCAATGAGCAGTTCTTC
v_gene: TRBV10-3
j_gene: TRBJ2-1
d_gene: .
len: 17
abundance: few

CDR3aa: CASSRIAGGYGDTQYF
CDR3nt: TGTGCCAGCAGCCGGATCGCGGGAGGGTATGGAGATACGCAGTATTTT
v_gene: TRBV11-2
j_gene: TRBJ2-3
d_gene: TRBD2
len: 16
abundance: many

CDR3aa: CASSLVASEQYF
CDR3nt: TGTGCCAGCAGCTTAGTTGCGAGCGAGCAGTACTTC
v_gene: TRBV7-9
j_gene: TRBJ2-7
d_gene: .
len: 12
abundance: .

CDR3aa: CASSPGTGNEKLFF
CDR3nt: TGTGCCAGCAGTCCCGGGACAGGGAACGAAAAACTGTTTTTT
v_gene: TRBV12-3/TRBV12-4
j_gene: TRBJ1-4
d_gene: TRBD1
len: 14
abundance: .